This T cell receptor beta chain emerged from a study of T cell responses to AZD1222 COVID-19 vaccine. Clones were sequenced by immunoSEQ multiplex PCR, and TCRdb holds only the in-frame ones, with some missing. This table has 150,000 to 200,000 clones, 80% to 95% appearing once. This CDR3 is 11 amino acids long. CDR1 is GTSNPN and CDR2 is SVGIG in the germline V gene (reference sequence). The V end lost 0 bases, the J end lost 4 bases, and 3 bases lay between the germline ends. Concerning this clone: The identical CDR3 is also encoded by other nucleotide sequences in the sample.

The sequences come from peripheral blood, collected on day 0 of AZD1222 vaccination. The V call is TRBV30, the J call TRBJ1-1; no firm D call. The source of this sequence is an adult in good health. The CDR3 region has the DNA TGTGCCTGGAGTGTAAGCACTGAAGCTTTCTTT. Residues: CAWSVSTEAFF.